This entry lists 20 T cell receptor beta chains sequenced from one sample in a study of immune evolution from preneoplasia to lung adenocarcinoma. Repertoires were generated with immunoSEQ multiplex PCR, while TCRdb's copy carries only in-frame clones and drops some. Here the sample spans around 7,500 clones, 83% being singletons. The sequenced sample consisted of FFPE minimally invasive lung adenocarcinoma tissue. These receptors came from a person aged 65-85 years with lung adenocarcinoma.

CDR3 region: CARSLGWEGAEKLFF. The DNA of the CDR3 is TGTGCCAGAAGCTTGGGGTGGGAGGGGGCTGAAAAACTGTTTTTT. This rearrangement joins TRBV5-3 to TRBJ1-4; 7 bases match TRBD1. TRBV5-3 belongs to the ORF category, with a function that is uncertain. The CDR3 length is 15 residues. J was trimmed by 7 bases and V by 0 bases; bases with no gene match: 6.

This clone was seen a single time. This chain connects TRBV5-5 to TRBJ2-4; D is possibly TRBD2 (7 bases). The CDR3 has 15 residues. Per the germline V gene, CDR1 is SGHKS and CDR2 is YYEKEE (reference sequence). Trimming pared 5 bases from V and 4 bases from J, leaving 16 bases between. CDR3 nucleotides: TGTGCCAGCAGATCGGAAGGGGGGGCGAAAAACATTCAGTACTTC. The encoded protein is CASRSEGGAKNIQYF.

Points on this clone: Its ends do not fully match the called genes, so a read error is possible. The identical CDR3 is also encoded by other nucleotide sequences in the sample. The genes are TRBV5-1 and TRBJ1-1; TRBD1 agrees at 7 bases. The CDR3 contains 14 residues. CDR1 and CDR2 (germline): SGHRS, YFSETQ. CDR3 amino acids: CASSSGGRGTEAFF. The CDR3 region has the DNA TGCGCCAGCAGCTCAGGGGGACGGGGAACTGAAGCTTTTTTT.

The chain is built from TRBV4-1 and TRBJ1-3; perhaps TRBD1 as D (5 bases). Germline assignment: CDR1 MGHRA and CDR2 YSYEKL. Trimming stripped 4 bases from V and 3 bases from J, with 13 bases between. CDR3 size: 15 residues. CDR3 sequence reads: CASSREDTDGNTIYF. CDR3 nucleotides: TGCGCCAGCAGCCGCGAGGACACAGATGGAAACACCATATATTTT.

The V gene is TRBV7-9, the J gene TRBJ1-1; D uncertain. Germline lookup yields CDR1 SEHNR and CDR2 FQNEAQ (reference sequence). CDR3 length: 13 residues. V lost 0 bases, J lost 1 base, and 3 bases lay in between. CDR3 in DNA: TGTGCCAGCAGCTTAGCAGGGAACACTGAAGCTTTCTTT. Translating gives CASSLAGNTEAFF.

CDR3 region: CASSQDPAAGAGFF. Written as DNA, the CDR3 is TGTGCCAGCAGCCAAGACCCCGCCGCGGGGGCCGGTTTCTTT. The rearrangement joins TRBV4-2 to TRBJ1-1; weak D call: TRBD1 (6 bases). Trimming took 0 bases from V and 13 from J, leaving 18 bases between them. The germline CDR1 and CDR2 sequences are LGHNA and YNFKEQ. The CDR3 extends over 14 amino acids.

V is TRBV2 and J is TRBJ2-1, with 7 bases lining up with TRBD2. The junction had 12 bases not matched to a gene; V was cut back by 11 bases and J by 8 bases. CDR3 length: 13 amino acids. The germline gives CDR1 SNHLY, CDR2 FYNNEI. The CDR3: CASGLGYRDEQFF. The CDR3, as DNA: TGTGCCTCCGGACTAGGGTATAGGGATGAGCAGTTCTTC.

This clone has just one count. The chain combines TRBV6-6 with TRBJ2-7, with D maybe TRBD2 (6 bases). The CDR3 consists of 15 residues. Germline CDR1 MNHNY, CDR2 SVGAGI (reference sequence). The V gene lost 2 bases and the J gene lost 3 bases, with 14 bases spanning the gap. The CDR3 protein is CASSYRGTGNYEQYF. The CDR3 nucleotides read TGTGCCAGCAGTTACCGGGGGACGGGGAACTACGAGCAGTACTTC.

V usage is TRBV29-1 and J usage is TRBJ1-1, with TRBD1 matching over 7 bases. J gave up 7 bases and V 0 bases, and 8 bases lay outside the gene matches. CDR1 is SQVTM and CDR2 is ANQGSEA in the germline V gene. The length of the CDR3 is 14 residues. The CDR3 nucleotides are TGCAGCGTTGAAGACTGGCGCCAGGGGGGTGAAGCTTTCTTT. Amino acids: CSVEDWRQGGEAFF. The full variable domain, with the rest looked up from reference TRBV29-1 and TRBJ1-1, is SAVISQKPSRDICQRGTSLTIQCQVDSQVTMMFWYRQQPGQSLTLIATANQGSEATYESGFVIDKFPISRPNLTFSTLTVSNMSPEDSSIYLCSVEDWRQGGEAFFGQGTRLTVV.

The chain links TRBV5-4 to TRBJ2-7; 8 bases are shared with TRBD2. Per the germline V gene, CDR1 is SGHNT and CDR2 is YYREEE (reference sequence). The junction had 4 bases not matched to a gene; V was cut back by 0 bases and J by 2 bases. CDR3 length: 15 amino acids. CDR3 DNA sequence: TGTGCCAGCAGCTTGGGGGTAGCGGGGACCTACGAGCAGTACTTC. Encoded protein: CASSLGVAGTYEQYF.

J is TRBJ1-3 and V is TRBV30; D ambiguous. CDR1 GTSNPN and CDR2 SVGIG come from the germline V gene (reference sequence). The V end lost 3 bases, the J end lost 4 bases, and 10 bases lay between the germline ends. The CDR3 extends over 13 amino acids. The CDR3 here is CAWRQNRGNTIYF. The CDR3 nucleotides read TGTGCCTGGAGGCAAAACAGAGGAAACACCATATATTTT.

The rearrangement uses TRBV6-5 and TRBJ1-2; D call uncertain. The ends were cut back, 2 bases at V and 1 base at J, with 11 bases in the middle. Germline-derived CDR1 and CDR2 are MNHEY and SVGAGI. The CDR3 is 15 amino acids. The CDR3: CASSYKAAINYGYTF. The CDR3 nucleotides read TGTGCCAGCAGTTACAAGGCAGCAATTAACTATGGCTACACCTTC.

The chain has TRBV29-1 and TRBJ2-7; a weak D match, TRBD2 (6 bases). From germline, CDR1 is SQVTM and CDR2 ANQGSEA. V lost 4 bases and J 5 bases, leaving 15 bases between the germline ends. This CDR3 is 13 amino acids long. CDR3 coding DNA: TGCAGCGTTGGGAGGGACCGCCGGCACGAGCAGTACTTC. Amino acid sequence: CSVGRDRRHEQYF.

The DNA of the CDR3 is TGTGCCAGCAGTGAGGCCGGGGGAAACTATGGCTACACCTTC. This encodes CASSEAGGNYGYTF. This chain connects TRBV25-1 to TRBJ1-2; D may be TRBD1 (5 bases). Between the trimmed V and J ends, which lost 3 bases and 2 bases, there was a span of 10 bases. CDR1 and CDR2 (germline): MGHDK, SYGVNS. The CDR3 spans 14 residues.

This clone was found once. V is TRBV25-1 and J is TRBJ1-3; D not resolved. Germline values: CDR1 MGHDK, CDR2 SYGVNS. Trimming removed 5 bases at V and 3 bases at J, with 5 bases between. This CDR3 is 12 amino acids long. CDR3 in DNA: TGTGCCAGCAGTCCAATTGGAAACACCATATATTTT. Its protein product is CASSPIGNTIYF.

The chain links TRBV7-3 to TRBJ2-3; TRBD2 matches at 7 bases. The CDR3 consists of 14 residues. Looked up from germline, CDR1 is SGHTA and CDR2 is FQGTGA. Unmatched junction bases numbered 6, after V lost 5 bases and J lost 4 bases. CDR3 sequence (DNA): TGTGCCAGCAGCATAAGTCGGGGGGCAGATACGCAGTATTTT. The encoded protein is CASSISRGADTQYF.

The genes are TRBV4-1 and TRBJ2-3, with unresolved D. V lost 2 bases and J lost 4, with 16 bases in between. The CDR3 sequence is 16 residues long. Germline V CDR1 and CDR2: MGHRA, YSYEKL. The CDR3 DNA reads as TGCGCCAGCAGCCAATACGACTCTGGCGGACCAGATACGCAGTATTTT. Residues: CASSQYDSGGPDTQYF.

The chain recombines TRBV6-1 with TRBJ1-1; the D is unclear. The CDR3 totals 13 residues. The germline V gene has CDR1 MNHNS and CDR2 SASEGT. V lost 3 bases and J lost 5, with 10 bases in between. The CDR3 protein is CASSEQGPTEAFF. CDR3 DNA: TGTGCCAGCAGTGAGCAAGGTCCGACTGAAGCTTTCTTT.

The chain has TRBV30 and TRBJ2-1; D perhaps matches TRBD2 (5 bases). CDR1 is GTSNPN and CDR2 is SVGIG in the germline V gene (reference sequence). Trimming removed 5 bases from V and 6 bases from J, with 8 bases in between. This CDR3 is 11 amino acids long. CDR3 nucleotides: TGTGCCTGGGGCGGACTCAATGAGCAGTTCTTC. Residues: CAWGGLNEQFF.

This rearrangement joins TRBV5-1 to TRBJ2-5; TRBD2 might be the D (5 bases). The CDR3 is made up of 14 amino acids. Between the trimmed V and J ends, which lost 3 bases and 1 base, there was a span of 10 bases. The V gene's germline CDR1 is SGHRS and CDR2 YFSETQ. The chain's CDR3 is CASSYDGVQETQYF. For the CDR3, the DNA is TGCGCCAGCAGCTATGACGGGGTCCAAGAGACCCAGTACTTC.